The clone carrying this TCR beta chain was seen many times. The CDR3 has 20 residues. Trimming left V 3 bases short and J 0 bases short, with 24 bases between. Germline V gene sequence: CDR1 MNHEY, CDR2 SMNVEV (reference sequence). As originally analysed: Reference gene primer amplification gave estimated nucleated cell counts. Assay used: immunoSEQ multiplex PCR; TCRdb lists only in-frame clones, some missing. V and J calls and clone size are copied from that table; D and trimming were computed from the DNA. The data hold almost 30,000 clones, with 65% to 70% observed a single time. The sample originates from a study of blood T cell repertoires in COVID-19. For the study at large: Samples came from the United States, Italy and Spain, spanning acute and convalescent COVID-19. Sample material is recorded as cDNA or gDNA derived from T cells, B-cell-depleted T cells, or PBMCs.

The sequenced material came from peripheral blood. The sequence was collected from a human donor in a cohort sampled during active COVID-19. The chain is built from TRBV27 and TRBJ1-3, with D perhaps matching TRBD1 (6 bases). CDR3 region: CASSLIAPPIQGHSGNTIYF. DNA for the CDR3: TGTGCCAGCAGTTTGATTGCCCCCCCGATACAGGGTCACTCTGGAAACACCATATATTTT.